Below are 24 T cell receptor beta chains sequenced from a single sample in a study of shared clonotypes between healthy human individuals. Repertoires were generated with immunoSEQ multiplex PCR, while TCRdb's copy carries only in-frame clones and drops some. The data hold 2 million to 2.5 million clones, with around 95% observed a single time. The sample comprised naive CD4+ T cells sorted from blood. The subset is: CD45RA+ positively selected. These receptors originate from a man between 18 and 35 years old in good health.

On this clone itself: The sample holds other DNA sequences that translate to the same CDR3. The rearrangement uses TRBV6-6 and TRBJ2-5, with D hard to call. The germline gives CDR1 MNHNY, CDR2 SVGAGI (reference sequence). Trimming left V 2 bases short and J 5 bases short, with 9 bases between. The CDR3 sequence is 13 residues long. The DNA for the CDR3 is TGTGCCAGCAGTTACGAAGGGCGGGAGACCCAGTACTTC. It specifies CASSYEGRETQYF.

This chain uses TRBV7-2 with TRBJ1-5; 10 nucleotides line up with TRBD1. V was pared by 0 bases and J by 2 bases, with 7 bases of the junction left unmatched. CDR1 SGHTA and CDR2 FQGNSA come from the germline V gene. The CDR3 consists of 18 residues. The CDR3: CASSLAAGTGARNQPQHF. CDR3 sequence (DNA): TGTGCCAGCAGCTTAGCTGCCGGGACAGGGGCGCGCAATCAGCCCCAGCATTTT. Looking up the rest from reference TRBV7-2 and TRBJ1-5 gives the full variable domain: GAGVSQSPSNKVTEKGKDVELRCDPISGHTALYWYRQSLGQGLEFLIYFQGNSAPDKSGLPSDRFSAERTGGSVSTLTIQRTQQEDSAVYLCASSLAAGTGARNQPQHFGDGTRLSIL.

The V call is TRBV18, the J call TRBJ2-7, with TRBD1 matching 8 bases. Germline values: CDR1 KGHSH, CDR2 LQKENI. With 4 bases clipped from V and 5 bases from J, the junction kept 10 bases outside the gene matches. CDR3 size: 15 residues. DNA of the CDR3: TGTGCCAGCTCACAGGGACAGGCCGGAGGGAACGAGCAGTACTTC. Residues: CASSQGQAGGNEQYF.

CDR3 sequence: CASSFRVSNSPLHF. In nucleotides, the CDR3 is TGTGCCAGCAGTTTCAGGGTATCTAATTCACCCCTCCACTTT. The chain is built from TRBV7-9 and TRBJ1-6, with D possibly being TRBD1 (5 bases). Germline V CDR1 and CDR2: SEHNR, FQNEAQ (reference sequence). V was trimmed by 6 bases and J by 6 bases, leaving 12 bases between them. The CDR3 has 14 amino acids.

V and J are TRBV27 and TRBJ2-7, with D uncertain. This CDR3 contains 12 residues. Per the germline V gene, CDR1 is MNHEY and CDR2 is SMNVEV (reference sequence). The V end was cut by 8 bases, the J end by 1 base, with 9 bases between. The DNA of the CDR3 is TGTGCCAGCTCTAGGTCTTCCTACGAGCAGTACTTC. Its translation is CASSRSSYEQYF.

The chain uses TRBV9 and TRBJ2-7; TRBD2 matches at 8 bases. Germline lookup yields CDR1 SGDLS and CDR2 YYNGEE. The CDR3 runs 16 residues. With 4 bases clipped from V and 5 bases from J, the junction kept 14 bases outside the gene matches. CDR3 DNA: TGTGCCAGCAGCCCTAGACTAGCGTCGAAGGGCGACGAGCAGTACTTC. This codes for CASSPRLASKGDEQYF.

This chain connects TRBV7-2 to TRBJ2-7; 8 bases align to TRBD1. The CDR3 has 17 residues. Germline V CDR1 and CDR2: SGHTA, FQGNSA. After removal of 1 base from V and 5 bases from J, the junction contained 13 bases not matched to a gene. CDR3 sequence (DNA): TGTGCCAGCAGCTTAGTTTGGACAGGGACCCAGGAGCACGAGCAGTACTTC. Amino acids: CASSLVWTGTQEHEQYF.

This sequence joins TRBV6-1 and TRBJ2-5; 8 positions agree with TRBD1. Germline trimming cut 6 bases from V and 5 bases from J; bases unmatched to any gene: 8. The CDR3 loop spans 14 amino acids. Germline V gives CDR1 MNHNS, CDR2 SASEGT. As DNA, the CDR3 is TGTGCCAGCAGCTGGACAGGGACTTCGGAGACCCAGTACTTC. Its protein product is CASSWTGTSETQYF.

The CDR3, as DNA: TGTGCCAGCAGCCCAAACGGGGAAAAACTGTTTTTT. This codes for CASSPNGEKLFF. The gene calls are TRBV4-2 and TRBJ1-4; D is unclear. This CDR3 is 12 amino acids long. Trimming pared 4 bases from V and 8 bases from J, leaving 8 bases between. Germline CDR1 LGHNA, CDR2 YNFKEQ.

The CDR3: CASSGDQETQYF. CDR3 nucleotide sequence: TGTGCTAGTTCGGGGGACCAAGAGACCCAGTACTTC. The chain employs TRBV7-7 and TRBJ2-5, with D perhaps matching TRBD2 (6 bases). CDR1 is SSHAT, CDR2 FNYEAQ, per germline (reference sequence). There are 12 residues in the CDR3. The full variable domain, its missing parts supplied by reference TRBV7-7 and TRBJ2-5, is GAGVSQSPRYKVTKRGQDVTLRCDPISSHATLYWYQQALGQGPEFLTYFNYEAQPDKSGLPSDRFSAERPEGSISTLTIQRTEQRDSAMYRCASSGDQETQYFGPGTRLLVL.

The chain couples TRBV2 to TRBJ2-1; 10 bases line up with TRBD1. The CDR3 length is 14 residues. After removal of 7 bases from V and 3 bases from J, the junction contained 3 bases not matched to a gene. Germline CDR1 SNHLY, CDR2 FYNNEI. The CDR3 DNA sequence: TGTGCCAGCAAACGGGACAGGGGCTACAATGAGCAGTTCTTC. This encodes CASKRDRGYNEQFF.

This chain links TRBV2 with TRBJ2-7; 11 positions agree with TRBD2. Germline assignment: CDR1 SNHLY and CDR2 FYNNEI. The CDR3 consists of 15 residues. The V gene end was trimmed by 6 bases and the J gene end by 3 bases; junction bases not matched to a gene: 7. The DNA for the CDR3 is TGTGCCAGCAGCCCTCTAGCGGGGGGTGGCTACGAGCAGTACTTC. Residues: CASSPLAGGGYEQYF.

The chain recombines TRBV7-8 with TRBJ2-7; 7 bases fit TRBD2. Trimming at V came to 1 base and at J to 3 bases, leaving 6 bases not matched to a gene. The CDR3 totals 15 residues. The germline CDR1 and CDR2 sequences are SGHVS and FQNEAQ. DNA of the CDR3: TGTGCCAGCAGCTTAGGTCTAGCGGACAACTACGAGCAGTACTTC. It translates to CASSLGLADNYEQYF.

Written as DNA, the CDR3 is TGTGCCAGCAGCTTTTCTACAGGTACTGAAGCTTTCTTT. This sequence encodes CASSFSTGTEAFF. The chain links TRBV7-9 to TRBJ1-1; D possibly corresponds to TRBD1 (5 bases). Trimming pared 3 bases from V and 5 bases from J, leaving 10 bases between. This CDR3 has 13 residues. Germline V gives CDR1 SEHNR, CDR2 FQNEAQ (reference sequence). The complete variable domain, with remaining parts taken from reference TRBV7-9 and TRBJ1-1, reads DTGVSQNPRHKITKRGQNVTFRCDPISEHNRLYWYRQTLGQGPEFLTYFQNEAQLEKSRLLSDRFSAERPKGSFSTLEIQRTEQGDSAMYLCASSFSTGTEAFFGQGTRLTVV.

J is TRBJ2-3 and V is TRBV5-1; D may be TRBD1 or TRBD2 (6 bases each). Trimming removed 4 bases at V and 6 bases at J, with 15 bases between. The CDR3 totals 14 residues. Germline V gives CDR1 SGHRS, CDR2 YFSETQ. The CDR3 sequence: CASSPPGGVDTQYF. For the CDR3, the DNA is TGCGCCAGCAGCCCACCCGGGGGCGTCGATACGCAGTATTTT.

The chain links TRBV18 to TRBJ2-2; either TRBD1 or TRBD2 may fit D (5 bases each). With 6 bases removed from V and 2 bases from J, the gap between germline ends came to 16 bases. Germline V CDR1 and CDR2: KGHSH, LQKENI. This CDR3 comprises 16 residues. Here the CDR3 reads CASSPQGRSNTGELFF. The CDR3 DNA reads TGTGCCAGCTCCCCTCAGGGACGGTCAAACACCGGGGAGCTGTTTTTT.

The chain uses TRBV28 and TRBJ2-7; unclear D gene. The CDR3 loop spans 15 amino acids. The ends were cut back, 1 base at V and 2 bases at J, with 12 bases in the middle. Germline CDR1 MDHEN, CDR2 SYDVKM. This CDR3 reads CASSLLSGSAYEQYF. The CDR3 DNA sequence: TGTGCCAGCAGTTTATTATCCGGTTCTGCCTACGAGCAGTACTTC.

The V call is TRBV5-1, the J call TRBJ2-1, with D possibly being TRBD2 (5 bases). The CDR3 length is 13 residues. Deletions cut 4 bases from V and 8 bases from J, with 13 bases between. Germline CDR1 SGHRS, CDR2 YFSETQ. The CDR3 sequence: CASSPRGLDEQFF. In nucleotides, the CDR3 is TGCGCCAGCAGCCCCCGCGGGTTGGATGAGCAGTTCTTC.

The genes are TRBV11-2 and TRBJ2-1, with D possibly TRBD1 on 6 matching bases. V shed 3 bases and J shed 0 bases, with 12 bases lying between them. Germline loops: CDR1 SGHAT, CDR2 FQNNGV. There are 16 residues in the CDR3. For the CDR3, the DNA is TGTGCCAGCAGCTTTCGAGGGGGTAGCTCCTACAATGAGCAGTTCTTC. Its protein is CASSFRGGSSYNEQFF.

This chain connects TRBV27 to TRBJ2-3; 7 bases fit TRBD1. Germline V gives CDR1 MNHEY, CDR2 SMNVEV (reference sequence). The CDR3 extends over 16 amino acids. J lost 1 base, V lost 6 bases, and 10 bases had no gene match. CDR3 sequence: CASSPRQGTRTDTQYF. For the CDR3, the DNA is TGTGCCAGCAGCCCCAGACAGGGTACCCGCACAGATACGCAGTATTTT.

The rearrangement joins TRBV14 to TRBJ1-3; D not resolved. Germline-derived CDR1 and CDR2 are SGHDN and FVKESK. V shed 0 bases and J shed 3 bases, with 9 bases lying between them. The CDR3 is 15 amino acids. The DNA of the CDR3 is TGTGCCAGCAGCCAAGATCTGGGGTATGGAAACACCATATATTTT. This encodes CASSQDLGYGNTIYF.

This chain uses TRBV19 with TRBJ1-6; TRBD1 aligns across 11 bases. This CDR3 has 16 amino acids. Losses at the gene ends were 5 bases for V and 7 bases for J; bases not matched to a gene: 7. CDR1 is LNHDA, CDR2 SQIVND, per germline (reference sequence). DNA for the CDR3: TGTGCCAGTAGTGTTGCCGGGACAGGGGGAAATTCACCCCTCCACTTT. Its translation: CASSVAGTGGNSPLHF.

This clone has a single count. The chain joins TRBV6-5 to TRBJ2-7; 7 bases agree with TRBD2. Trimming took 8 bases from V and 4 from J; bases not matched to a gene: 8. The CDR3 contains 13 residues. Germline V lookup: CDR1 MNHEY, CDR2 SVGAGI. The CDR3 sequence is CASGRGGDYEQYF. CDR3 DNA sequence: TGTGCCAGCGGTCGTGGGGGGGATTACGAGCAGTACTTC.

The chain links TRBV12-5 to TRBJ1-1; unclear D gene. This CDR3 spans 12 amino acids. Germline CDR1 LGHNT, CDR2 FRNRAP. V was shortened by 7 bases and J by 8 bases, with 14 bases between the two germline ends. The CDR3 DNA is TGTGCTAGTGCCCTCGGAACCGCCGAAGCTTTCTTT. Protein product: CASALGTAEAFF.